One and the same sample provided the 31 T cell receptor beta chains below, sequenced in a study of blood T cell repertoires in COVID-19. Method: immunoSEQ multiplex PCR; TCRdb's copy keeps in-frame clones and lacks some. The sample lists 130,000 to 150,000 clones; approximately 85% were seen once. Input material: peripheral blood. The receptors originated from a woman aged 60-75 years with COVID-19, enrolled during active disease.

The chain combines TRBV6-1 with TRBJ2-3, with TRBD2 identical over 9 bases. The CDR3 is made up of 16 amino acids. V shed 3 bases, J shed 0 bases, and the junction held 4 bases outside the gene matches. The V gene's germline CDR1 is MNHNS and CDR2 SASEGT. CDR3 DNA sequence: TGTGCCAGCAGTGAGGATAGCGGGGGTAGCACAGATACGCAGTATTTT. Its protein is CASSEDSGGSTDTQYF.

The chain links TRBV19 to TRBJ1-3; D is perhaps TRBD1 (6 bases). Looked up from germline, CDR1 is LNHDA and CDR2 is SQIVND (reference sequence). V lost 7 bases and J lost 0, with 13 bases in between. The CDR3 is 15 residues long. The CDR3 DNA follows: TGTGCCAGTACCCAACAGGGTATCTCTGGAAACACCATATATTTT. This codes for CASTQQGISGNTIYF.

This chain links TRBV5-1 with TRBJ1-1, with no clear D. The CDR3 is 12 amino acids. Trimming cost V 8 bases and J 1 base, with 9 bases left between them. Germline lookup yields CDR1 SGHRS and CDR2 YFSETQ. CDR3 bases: TGCGCCAGTAGCGAGGGGAACACTGAAGCTTTCTTT. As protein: CASSEGNTEAFF.

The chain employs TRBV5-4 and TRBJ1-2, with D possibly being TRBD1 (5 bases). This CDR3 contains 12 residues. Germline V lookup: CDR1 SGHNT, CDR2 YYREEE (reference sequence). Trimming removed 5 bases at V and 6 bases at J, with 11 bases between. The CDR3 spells CASRAGPDGYTF. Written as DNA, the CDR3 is TGTGCCAGCAGGGCAGGGCCGGATGGCTACACCTTC.

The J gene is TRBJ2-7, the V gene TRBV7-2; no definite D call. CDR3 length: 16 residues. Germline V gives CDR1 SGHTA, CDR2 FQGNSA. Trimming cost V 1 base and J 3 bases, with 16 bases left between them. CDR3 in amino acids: CASSLDLYNPRYEQYF. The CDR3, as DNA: TGTGCCAGCAGCTTAGACCTTTACAACCCCCGCTACGAGCAGTACTTC.

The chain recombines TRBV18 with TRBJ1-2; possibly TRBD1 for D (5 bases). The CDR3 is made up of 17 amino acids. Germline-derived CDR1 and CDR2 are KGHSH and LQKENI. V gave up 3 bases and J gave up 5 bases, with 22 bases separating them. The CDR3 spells CASSPTVPLPGVYGYTF. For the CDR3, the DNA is TGTGCCAGCTCACCGACAGTTCCGCTCCCAGGCGTTTATGGCTACACCTTC.

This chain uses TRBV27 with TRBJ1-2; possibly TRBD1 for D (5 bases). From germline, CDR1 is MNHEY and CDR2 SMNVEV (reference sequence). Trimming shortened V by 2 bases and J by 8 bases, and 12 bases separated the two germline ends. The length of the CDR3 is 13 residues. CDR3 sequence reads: CASSLGAAEGYTF. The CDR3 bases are TGTGCCAGCAGTTTAGGGGCCGCCGAGGGCTACACCTTC.

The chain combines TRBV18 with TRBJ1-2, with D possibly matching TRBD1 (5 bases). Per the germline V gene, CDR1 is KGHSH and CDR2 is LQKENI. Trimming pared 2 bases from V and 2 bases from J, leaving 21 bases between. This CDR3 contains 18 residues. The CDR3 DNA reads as TGTGCCAGCTCACCATGGACACCCAGCACGGGGGTGAACTATGGCTACACCTTC. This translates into CASSPWTPSTGVNYGYTF.

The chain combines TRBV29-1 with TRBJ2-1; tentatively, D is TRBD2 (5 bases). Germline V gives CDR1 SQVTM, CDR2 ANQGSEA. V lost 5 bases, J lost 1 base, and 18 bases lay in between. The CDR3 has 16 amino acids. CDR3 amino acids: CSVLVFSGQSYNEQFF. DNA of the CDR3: TGCAGCGTTTTGGTCTTCAGCGGTCAGTCCTACAATGAGCAGTTCTTC.

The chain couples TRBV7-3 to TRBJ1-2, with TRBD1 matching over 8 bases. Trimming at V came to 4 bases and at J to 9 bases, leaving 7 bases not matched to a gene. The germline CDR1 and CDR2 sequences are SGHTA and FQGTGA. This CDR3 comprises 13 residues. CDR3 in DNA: TGTGCCAGCAGCTCCGGACAGGGTTTGAGCTACACCTTC. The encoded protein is CASSSGQGLSYTF.

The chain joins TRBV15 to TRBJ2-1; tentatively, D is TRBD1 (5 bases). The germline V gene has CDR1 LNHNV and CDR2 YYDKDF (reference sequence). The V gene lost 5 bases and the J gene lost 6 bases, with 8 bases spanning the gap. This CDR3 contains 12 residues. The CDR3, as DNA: TGTGCCACCAGCCGTAGGGGCAATGAGCAGTTCTTC. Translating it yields CATSRRGNEQFF. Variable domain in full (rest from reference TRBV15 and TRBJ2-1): DAMVIQNPRYQVTQFGKPVTLSCSQTLNHNVMYWYQQKSSQAPKLLFHYYDKDFNNEADTPDNFQSRRPNTSFCFLDIRSPGLGDTAMYLCATSRRGNEQFFGPGTRLTVL.

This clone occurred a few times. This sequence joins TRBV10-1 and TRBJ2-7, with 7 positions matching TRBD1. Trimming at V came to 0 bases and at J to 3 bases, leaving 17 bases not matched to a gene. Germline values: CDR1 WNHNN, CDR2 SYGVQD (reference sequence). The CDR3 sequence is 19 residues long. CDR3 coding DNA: TGCGCCAGCAGTGAGTCGAGAATGGGCCGGACAGGTGAGCACTACGAGCAGTACTTC. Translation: CASSESRMGRTGEHYEQYF.

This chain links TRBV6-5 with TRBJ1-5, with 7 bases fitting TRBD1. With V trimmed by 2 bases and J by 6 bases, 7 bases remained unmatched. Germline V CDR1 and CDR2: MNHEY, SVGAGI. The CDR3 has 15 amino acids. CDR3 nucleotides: TGTGCCAGCAGTTACGGTACACAGGGGATTCAGCCCCAGCATTTT. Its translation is CASSYGTQGIQPQHF.

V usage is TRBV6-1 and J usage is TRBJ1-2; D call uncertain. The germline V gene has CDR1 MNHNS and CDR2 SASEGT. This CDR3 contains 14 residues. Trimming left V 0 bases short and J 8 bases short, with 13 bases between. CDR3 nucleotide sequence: TGTGCCAGCAGTGAAGCGAGGGAATTCGGCGGCTACACCTTC. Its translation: CASSEAREFGGYTF.

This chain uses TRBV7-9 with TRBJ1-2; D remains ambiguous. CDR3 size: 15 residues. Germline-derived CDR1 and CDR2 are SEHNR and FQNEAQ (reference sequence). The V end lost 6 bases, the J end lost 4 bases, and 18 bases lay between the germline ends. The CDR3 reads CASSTEPLQSYGYTF. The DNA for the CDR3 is TGTGCCAGCAGTACAGAACCTCTACAGTCCTATGGCTACACCTTC. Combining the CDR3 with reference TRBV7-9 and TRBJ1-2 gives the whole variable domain DTGVSQNPRHKITKRGQNVTFRCDPISEHNRLYWYRQTLGQGPEFLTYFQNEAQLEKSRLLSDRFSAERPKGSFSTLEIQRTEQGDSAMYLCASSTEPLQSYGYTFGSGTRLTVV.

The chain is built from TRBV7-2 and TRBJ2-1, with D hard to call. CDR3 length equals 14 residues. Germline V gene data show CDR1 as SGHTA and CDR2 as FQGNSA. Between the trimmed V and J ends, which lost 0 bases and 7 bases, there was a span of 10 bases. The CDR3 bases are TGTGCCAGCAGCTTAGCCCTCGCGTTGAATGAGCAGTTCTTC. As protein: CASSLALALNEQFF.

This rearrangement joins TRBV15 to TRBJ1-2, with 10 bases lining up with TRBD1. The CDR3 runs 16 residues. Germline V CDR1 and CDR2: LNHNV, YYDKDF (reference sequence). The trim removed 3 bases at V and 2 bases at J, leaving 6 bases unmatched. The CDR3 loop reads CATSRELGQGNYGYTF. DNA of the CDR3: TGTGCCACCAGCAGGGAACTGGGACAGGGGAACTATGGCTACACCTTC.

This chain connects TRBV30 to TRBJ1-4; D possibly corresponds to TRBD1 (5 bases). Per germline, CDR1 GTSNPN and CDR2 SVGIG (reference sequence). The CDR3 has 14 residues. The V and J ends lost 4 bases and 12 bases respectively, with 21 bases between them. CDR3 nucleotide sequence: TGTGCCTGGAAGGCGGGGCCCGTAATGAAGGAACTGTTTTTT. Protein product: CAWKAGPVMKELFF.

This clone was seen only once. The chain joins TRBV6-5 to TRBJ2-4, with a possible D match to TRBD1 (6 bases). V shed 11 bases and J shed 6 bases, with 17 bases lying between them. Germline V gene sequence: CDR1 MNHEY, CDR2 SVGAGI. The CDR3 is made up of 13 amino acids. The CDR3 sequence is CAGRRAGVNIQYF. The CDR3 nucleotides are TGTGCCGGAAGACGGGCAGGGGTAAACATTCAGTACTTC.

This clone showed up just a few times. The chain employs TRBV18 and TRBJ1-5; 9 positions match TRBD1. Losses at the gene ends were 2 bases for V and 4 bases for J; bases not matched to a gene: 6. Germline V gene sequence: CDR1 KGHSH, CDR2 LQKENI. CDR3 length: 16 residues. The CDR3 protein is CASSPLGQGLNQPQHF. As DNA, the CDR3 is TGTGCCAGCTCACCATTGGGACAGGGCCTTAATCAGCCCCAGCATTTT. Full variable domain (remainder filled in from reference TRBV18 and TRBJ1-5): NAGVMQNPRHLVRRRGQEARLRCSPMKGHSHVYWYRQLPEEGLKFMVYLQKENIIDESGMPKERFSAEFPKEGPSILRIQQVVRGDSAAYFCASSPLGQGLNQPQHFGDGTRLSIL.

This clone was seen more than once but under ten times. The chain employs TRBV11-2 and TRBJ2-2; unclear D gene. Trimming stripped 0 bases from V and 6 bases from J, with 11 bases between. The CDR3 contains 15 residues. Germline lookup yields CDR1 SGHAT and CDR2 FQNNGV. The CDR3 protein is CASSLDTGYAGELFF. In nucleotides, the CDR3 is TGTGCCAGCAGCTTAGATACCGGGTACGCCGGGGAGCTGTTTTTT.

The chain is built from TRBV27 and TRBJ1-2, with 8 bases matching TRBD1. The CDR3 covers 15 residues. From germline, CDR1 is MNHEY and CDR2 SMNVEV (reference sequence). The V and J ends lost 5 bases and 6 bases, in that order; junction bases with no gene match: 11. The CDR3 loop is CASSQNGQGFNGYTF. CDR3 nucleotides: TGTGCCAGCAGTCAAAACGGACAGGGTTTCAATGGCTACACCTTC.

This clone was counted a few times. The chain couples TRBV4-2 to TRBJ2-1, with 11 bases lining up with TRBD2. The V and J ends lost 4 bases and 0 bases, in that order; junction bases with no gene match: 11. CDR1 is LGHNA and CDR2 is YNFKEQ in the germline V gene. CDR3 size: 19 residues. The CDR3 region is CASSRATSGGPSSYNEQFF. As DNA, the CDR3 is TGTGCCAGCAGCCGAGCCACTAGCGGGGGACCAAGCTCCTACAATGAGCAGTTCTTC.

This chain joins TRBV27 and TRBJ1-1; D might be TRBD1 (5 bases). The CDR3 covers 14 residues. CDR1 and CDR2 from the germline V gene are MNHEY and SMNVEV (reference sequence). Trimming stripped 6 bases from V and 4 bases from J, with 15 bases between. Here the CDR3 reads CASSHDRRGTEAFF. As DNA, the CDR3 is TGTGCCAGCAGCCACGACAGAAGGGGCACTGAAGCTTTCTTT.

The CDR3 loop is CASSPGLATLQETQYF. CDR3 bases: TGTGCCAGCAGCCCCGGACTAGCTACCCTCCAAGAGACCCAGTACTTC. The chain uses TRBV2 and TRBJ2-5, with 8 bases aligning to TRBD2. Germline V lookup: CDR1 SNHLY, CDR2 FYNNEI. Trimming at V came to 6 bases and at J to 1 base, leaving 10 bases not matched to a gene. The CDR3 loop spans 16 amino acids.

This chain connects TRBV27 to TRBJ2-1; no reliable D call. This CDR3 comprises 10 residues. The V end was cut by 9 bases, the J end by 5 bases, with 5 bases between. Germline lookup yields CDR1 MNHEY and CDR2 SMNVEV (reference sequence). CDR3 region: CASGHNEQFF. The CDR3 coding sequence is TGTGCCAGTGGCCACAATGAGCAGTTCTTC.

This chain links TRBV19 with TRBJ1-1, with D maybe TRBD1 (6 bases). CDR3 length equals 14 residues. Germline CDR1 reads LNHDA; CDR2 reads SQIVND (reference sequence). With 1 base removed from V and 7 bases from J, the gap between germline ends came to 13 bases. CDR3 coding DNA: TGTGCCAGTAGTATAGGCGCGGGGGCCAGTGAAGCTTTCTTT. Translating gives CASSIGAGASEAFF.

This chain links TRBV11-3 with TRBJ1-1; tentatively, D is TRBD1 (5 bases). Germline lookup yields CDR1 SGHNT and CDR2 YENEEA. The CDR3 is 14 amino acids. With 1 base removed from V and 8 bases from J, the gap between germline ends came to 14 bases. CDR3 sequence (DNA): TGTGCCAGCAGCTTAGGGAGTCAGGGAGGGGAAGCTTTCTTT. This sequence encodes CASSLGSQGGEAFF.

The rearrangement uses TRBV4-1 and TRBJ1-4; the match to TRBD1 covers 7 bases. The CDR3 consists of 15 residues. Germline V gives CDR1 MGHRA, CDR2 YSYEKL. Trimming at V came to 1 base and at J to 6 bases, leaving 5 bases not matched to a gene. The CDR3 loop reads CASSQGQGVDEKLFF. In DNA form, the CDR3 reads TGCGCCAGCAGCCAAGGACAGGGTGTCGATGAAAAACTGTTTTTT.

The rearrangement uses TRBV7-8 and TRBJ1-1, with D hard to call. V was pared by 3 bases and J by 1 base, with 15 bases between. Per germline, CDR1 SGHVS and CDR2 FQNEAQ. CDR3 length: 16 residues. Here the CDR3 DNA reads TGTGCCAGCAGCTTCCTCAAAACAGACGAGAACACTGAAGCTTTCTTT. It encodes CASSFLKTDENTEAFF.

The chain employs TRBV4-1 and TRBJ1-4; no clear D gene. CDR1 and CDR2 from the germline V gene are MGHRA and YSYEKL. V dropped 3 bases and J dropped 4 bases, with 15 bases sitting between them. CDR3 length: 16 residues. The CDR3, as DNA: TGCGCCAGCAGCCATTTTGACCGGGGTGGTAATGAAAAACTGTTTTTT. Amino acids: CASSHFDRGGNEKLFF.